This TCR beta chain was captured by sequencing in a study of T cell repertoires in cytomegalovirus infection. Study as a whole: An indication of both CMV infection and matching HLA type came from public TCR beta signatures.

Points from the study as a whole: Totalled public TCR beta family frequency picked out people who carried CMV plus the relevant HLA. Dominating the ex vivo response were TCR beta clonotypes that were CMV-specific and HLA-C-restricted.

The trim removed 2 bases at V and 3 bases at J, leaving 7 bases unmatched. From germline, CDR1 is MNHEY and CDR2 SMNVEV (reference sequence). The CDR3 runs 15 residues. TCRdb re-called the reads with MiXCR, one entry per CDR3 protein. The table lists 200,000 to 250,000 distinct CDR3 sequences, 30% to 45% of them singletons, with 55% to 70% in the top ten. This clonotype was seen a handful of times. Its antigen remains unknown. This rearrangement joins TRBV27 to TRBJ2-7, with 7 positions matching TRBD2. The clonotype comes from a human donor in good health (CMV status not recorded). Some clones in this sample may be carry-over from other donors' samples. Sequencing was performed on CD8+ T cells from cultured PBMCs, taken from culture after CMV antigen stimulation. The CDR3 DNA follows: TGTGCCAGCAGTTTAGGCGGGGGTCCCGACTACGAGCAGTACTTC. It codes for CASSLGGGPDYEQYF.